This T cell receptor beta chain was identified in a study of blood T cell repertoires in COVID-19. Clones were read by immunoSEQ multiplex PCR, and TCRdb kept only the in-frame ones, dropping some. In the table there are 490,000 or so clones, over 75% of which are singletons. Looked up from germline, CDR1 is SGHKS and CDR2 is YYEKEE (reference sequence). The germline V and J ends were trimmed by 4 bases and 0 bases, with 11 bases remaining between them. CDR3 length: 16 residues. The chain has TRBV5-5 and TRBJ1-6; D is unclear. Sequencing used PBMCs or T cells enriched from blood (not recorded which). This receptor was taken from a woman aged 40 to 49 who had recovered from COVID-19. CDR3 loop: CASSPRASSYNSPLHF. DNA of the CDR3: TGTGCCAGCAGCCCAAGAGCGAGCTCCTATAATTCACCCCTCCACTTT. Drawing the rest from reference TRBV5-5 and TRBJ1-6, the complete variable domain is DAGVTQSPTHLIKTRGQQVTLRCSPISGHKSVSWYQQVLGQGPQFIFQYYEKEERGRGNFPDRFSARQFPNYSSELNVNALLLGDSALYLCASSPRASSYNSPLHFGNGTRLTVT.